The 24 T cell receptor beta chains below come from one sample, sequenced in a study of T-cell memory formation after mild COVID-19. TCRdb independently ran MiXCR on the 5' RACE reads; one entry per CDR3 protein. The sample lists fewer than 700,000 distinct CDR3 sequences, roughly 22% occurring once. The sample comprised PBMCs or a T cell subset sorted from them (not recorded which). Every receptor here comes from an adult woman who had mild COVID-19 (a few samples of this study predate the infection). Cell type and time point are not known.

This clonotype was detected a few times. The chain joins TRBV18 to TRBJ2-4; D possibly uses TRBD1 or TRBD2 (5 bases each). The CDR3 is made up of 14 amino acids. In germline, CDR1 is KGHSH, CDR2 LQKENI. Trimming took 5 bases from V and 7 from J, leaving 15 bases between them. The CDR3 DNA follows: TGTGCCAGCTCAGGGACCTGGGAAATTAACATTCAGTACTTC. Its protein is CASSGTWEINIQYF. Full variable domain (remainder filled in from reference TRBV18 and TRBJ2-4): NAGVMQNPRHLVRRRGQEARLRCSPMKGHSHVYWYRQLPEEGLKFMVYLQKENIIDESGMPKERFSAEFPKEGPSILRIQQVVRGDSAAYFCASSGTWEINIQYFGAGTRLSVL.

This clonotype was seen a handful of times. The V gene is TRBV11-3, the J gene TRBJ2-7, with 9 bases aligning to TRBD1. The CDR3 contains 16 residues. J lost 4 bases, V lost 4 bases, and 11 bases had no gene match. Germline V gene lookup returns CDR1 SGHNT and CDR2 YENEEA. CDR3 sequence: CASSSRAEQGAYEQYF. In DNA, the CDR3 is TGTGCCAGCAGCTCCCGGGCGGAACAGGGGGCGTACGAGCAGTACTTC.

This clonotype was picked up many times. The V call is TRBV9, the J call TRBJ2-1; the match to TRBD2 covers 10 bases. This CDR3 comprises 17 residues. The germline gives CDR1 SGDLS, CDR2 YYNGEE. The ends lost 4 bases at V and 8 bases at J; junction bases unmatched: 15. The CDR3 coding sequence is TGTGCCAGCAGCACCGATCCTGGGCTAGCGGGAGCCGATGAGCAGTTCTTC. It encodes CASSTDPGLAGADEQFF. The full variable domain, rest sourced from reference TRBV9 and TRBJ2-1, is DSGVTQTPKHLITATGQRVTLRCSPRSGDLSVYWYQQSLDQGLQFLIQYYNGEERAKGNILERFSAQQFPDLHSELNLSSLELGDSALYFCASSTDPGLAGADEQFFGPGTRLTVL.

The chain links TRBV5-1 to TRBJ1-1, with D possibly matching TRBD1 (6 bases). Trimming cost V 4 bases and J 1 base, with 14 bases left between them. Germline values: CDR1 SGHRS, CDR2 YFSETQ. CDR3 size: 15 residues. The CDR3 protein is CASSQADRTNTEAFF. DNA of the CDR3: TGCGCCAGCAGCCAAGCCGACAGGACGAACACTGAAGCTTTCTTT.

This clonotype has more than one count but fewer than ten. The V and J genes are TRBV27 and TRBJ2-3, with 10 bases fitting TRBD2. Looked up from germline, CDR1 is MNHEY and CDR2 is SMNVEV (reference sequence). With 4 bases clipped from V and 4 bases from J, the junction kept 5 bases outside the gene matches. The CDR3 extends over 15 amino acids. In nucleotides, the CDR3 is TGTGCCAGCAGTTGGAGCGGGGGGGCCTCAGATACGCAGTATTTT. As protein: CASSWSGGASDTQYF.

DNA for the CDR3: TGTGCCAGCAGTTACGTAGGGGGGTCGTACGGCTACACCTTC. Residues: CASSYVGGSYGYTF. The V call is TRBV6-5, the J call TRBJ1-2, with D perhaps TRBD1 (6 bases). This CDR3 has 14 amino acids. Per the germline V gene, CDR1 is MNHEY and CDR2 is SVGAGI. With 2 bases removed from V and 8 bases from J, the gap between germline ends came to 15 bases.

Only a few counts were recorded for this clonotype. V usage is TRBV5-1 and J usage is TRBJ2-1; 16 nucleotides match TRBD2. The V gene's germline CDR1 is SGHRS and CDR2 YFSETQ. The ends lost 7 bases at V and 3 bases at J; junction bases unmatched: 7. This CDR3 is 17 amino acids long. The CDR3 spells CASSGTSGGAFYNEQFF. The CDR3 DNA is TGCGCCAGCTCCGGGACTAGCGGGGGGGCCTTCTACAATGAGCAGTTCTTC.

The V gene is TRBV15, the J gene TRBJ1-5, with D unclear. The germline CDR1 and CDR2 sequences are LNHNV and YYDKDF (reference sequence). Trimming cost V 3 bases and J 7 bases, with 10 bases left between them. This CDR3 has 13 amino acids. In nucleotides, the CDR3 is TGTGCCACCAGCAGGGCTGACCTACAGCCCCAGCATTTT. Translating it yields CATSRADLQPQHF.

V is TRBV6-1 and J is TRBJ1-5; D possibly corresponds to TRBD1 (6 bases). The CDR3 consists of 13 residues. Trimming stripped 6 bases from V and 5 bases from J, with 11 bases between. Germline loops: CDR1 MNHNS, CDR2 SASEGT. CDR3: CASRQGLYQPQHF. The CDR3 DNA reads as TGTGCCAGCAGACAGGGTCTGTATCAGCCCCAGCATTTT.

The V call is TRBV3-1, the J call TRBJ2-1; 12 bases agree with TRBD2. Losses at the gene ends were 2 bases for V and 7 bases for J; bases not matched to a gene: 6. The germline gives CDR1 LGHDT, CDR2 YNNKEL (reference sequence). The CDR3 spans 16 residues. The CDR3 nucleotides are TGTGCCAGCAGCCAATCGCTGCTAGCGGGAGGGAATGAGCAGTTCTTC. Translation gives CASSQSLLAGGNEQFF.

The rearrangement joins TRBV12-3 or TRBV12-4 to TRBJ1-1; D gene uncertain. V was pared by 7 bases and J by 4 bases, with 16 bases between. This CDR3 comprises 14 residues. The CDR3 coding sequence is TGTGCCAGCACCGTAGGCAGGTCTGGCACTGAAGCTTTCTTT. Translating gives CASTVGRSGTEAFF.

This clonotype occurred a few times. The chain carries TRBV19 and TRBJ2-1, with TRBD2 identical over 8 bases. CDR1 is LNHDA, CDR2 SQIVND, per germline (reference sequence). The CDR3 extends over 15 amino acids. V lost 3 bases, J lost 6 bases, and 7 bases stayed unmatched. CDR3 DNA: TGTGCCAGTAGTATCCTAGGACTAGCTAGCAATGAGCAGTTCTTC. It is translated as CASSILGLASNEQFF.

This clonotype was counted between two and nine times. This CDR3 reads CATGGPGTEITDTQYF. The CDR3, as DNA: TGTGCCACCGGGGGCCCCGGGACAGAAATCACAGATACGCAGTATTTT. The chain recombines TRBV10-3 with TRBJ2-3; D possibly corresponds to TRBD1 (7 bases). V lost 10 bases to trimming and J lost 2 bases, with 22 bases between them. This CDR3 has 16 amino acids. CDR1 is ENHRY, CDR2 SYGVKD, per germline.

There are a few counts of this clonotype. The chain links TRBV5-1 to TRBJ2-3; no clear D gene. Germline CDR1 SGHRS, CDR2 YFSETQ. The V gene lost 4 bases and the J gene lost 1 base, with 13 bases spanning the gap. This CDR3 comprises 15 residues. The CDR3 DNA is TGCGCCAGCAGCCCTACCCAAAGTGGCACAGATACGCAGTATTTT. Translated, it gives CASSPTQSGTDTQYF. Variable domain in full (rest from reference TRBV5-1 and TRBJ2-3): KAGVTQTPRYLIKTRGQQVTLSCSPISGHRSVSWYQQTPGQGLQFLFEYFSETQRNKGNFPGRFSGRQFSNSRSEMNVSTLELGDSALYLCASSPTQSGTDTQYFGPGTRLTVL.

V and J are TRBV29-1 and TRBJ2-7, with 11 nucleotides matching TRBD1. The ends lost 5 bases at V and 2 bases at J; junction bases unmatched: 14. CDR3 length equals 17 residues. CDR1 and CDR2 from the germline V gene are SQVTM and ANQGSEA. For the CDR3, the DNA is TGCAGCGTTCTGTCCCGGGACAGGGGGTCGGCAACCTACGAGCAGTACTTC. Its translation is CSVLSRDRGSATYEQYF.

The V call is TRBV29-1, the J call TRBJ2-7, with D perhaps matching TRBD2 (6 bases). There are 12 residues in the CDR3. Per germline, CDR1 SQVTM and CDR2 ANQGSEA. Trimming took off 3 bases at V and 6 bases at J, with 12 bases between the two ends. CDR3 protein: CSVEAAGREQYF. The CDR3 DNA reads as TGCAGCGTTGAGGCGGCGGGGCGCGAGCAGTACTTC.

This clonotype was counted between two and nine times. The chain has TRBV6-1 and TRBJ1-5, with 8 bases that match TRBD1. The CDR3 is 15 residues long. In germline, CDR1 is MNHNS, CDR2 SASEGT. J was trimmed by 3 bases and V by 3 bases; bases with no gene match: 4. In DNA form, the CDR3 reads TGTGCCAGCAGTGATCACAGGGGGATCAATCAGCCCCAGCATTTT. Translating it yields CASSDHRGINQPQHF.

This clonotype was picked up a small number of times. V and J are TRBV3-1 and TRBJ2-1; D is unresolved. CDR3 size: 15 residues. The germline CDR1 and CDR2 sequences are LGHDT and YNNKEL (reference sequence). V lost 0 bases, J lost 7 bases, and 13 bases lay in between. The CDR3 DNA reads TGTGCCAGCAGCCAAGAGGGCTCGGCTGGGAATGAGCAGTTCTTC. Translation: CASSQEGSAGNEQFF.

CDR3 DNA: TGTGCCACCAGCAGAGGGGGGAGCAATGAAAAACTGTTTTTT. Its protein product is CATSRGGSNEKLFF. The chain is built from TRBV15 and TRBJ1-4; the D gene is possibly TRBD1 (5 bases). Germline V gene sequence: CDR1 LNHNV, CDR2 YYDKDF (reference sequence). V was clipped by 1 base and J by 5 bases, with 8 bases between them. The CDR3 extends over 14 amino acids.

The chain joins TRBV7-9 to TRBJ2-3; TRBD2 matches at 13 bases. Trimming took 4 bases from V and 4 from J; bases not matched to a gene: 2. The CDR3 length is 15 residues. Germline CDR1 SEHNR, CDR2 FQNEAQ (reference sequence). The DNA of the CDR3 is TGTGCCAGCAGCTGGACTAGCGGGAGATCAGATACGCAGTATTTT. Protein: CASSWTSGRSDTQYF.

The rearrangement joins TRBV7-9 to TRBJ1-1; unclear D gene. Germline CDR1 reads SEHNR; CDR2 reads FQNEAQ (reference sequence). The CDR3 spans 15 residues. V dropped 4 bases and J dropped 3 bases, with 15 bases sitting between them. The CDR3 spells CASSSESGFYTEAFF. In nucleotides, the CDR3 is TGTGCCAGCAGCTCAGAGTCGGGCTTTTACACTGAAGCTTTCTTT.

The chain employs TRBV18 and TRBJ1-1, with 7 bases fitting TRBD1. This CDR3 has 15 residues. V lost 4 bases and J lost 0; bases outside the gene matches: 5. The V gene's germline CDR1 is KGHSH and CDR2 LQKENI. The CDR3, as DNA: TGTGCCAGCTCACGACGACAGGGAATGAACACTGAAGCTTTCTTT. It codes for CASSRRQGMNTEAFF. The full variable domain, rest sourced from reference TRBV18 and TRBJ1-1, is NAGVMQNPRHLVRRRGQEARLRCSPMKGHSHVYWYRQLPEEGLKFMVYLQKENIIDESGMPKERFSAEFPKEGPSILRIQQVVRGDSAAYFCASSRRQGMNTEAFFGQGTRLTVV.

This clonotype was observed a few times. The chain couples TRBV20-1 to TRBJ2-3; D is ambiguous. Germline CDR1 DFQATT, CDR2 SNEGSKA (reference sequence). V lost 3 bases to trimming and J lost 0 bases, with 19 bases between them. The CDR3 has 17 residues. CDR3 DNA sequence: TGCAGTGCTAGTCCAATGCGGCCCCCCACTAGCACAGATACGCAGTATTTT. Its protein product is CSASPMRPPTSTDTQYF.

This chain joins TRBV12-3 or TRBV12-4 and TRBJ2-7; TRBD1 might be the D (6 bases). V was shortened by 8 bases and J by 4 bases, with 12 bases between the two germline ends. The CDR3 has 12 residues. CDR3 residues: CASRTEIYEQYF. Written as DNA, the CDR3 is TGTGCCAGCCGGACAGAAATTTACGAGCAGTACTTC.